These 16 T cell receptor beta chains were sequenced from one sample in a study of identical twins. TCRdb recomputed calls from the 5' RACE reads with MiXCR, one row per CDR3 protein. The sample shows hundreds of thousands of distinct CDR3 sequences, 15% to 20% of them seen only once. The data also belong to a second study, concerning T cells expressing NK-cell markers.

The sequencing input was PBMCs. Source of these receptors: a woman between 18 and 30 years old in good health.

This rearrangement joins TRBV7-9 to TRBJ2-1; 7 bases are a match to TRBD2. CDR1 and CDR2 (germline): SEHNR, FQNEAQ (reference sequence). The V segment lost 4 bases and the J segment 0 bases; nucleotides outside the gene matches: 3. The CDR3 runs 15 residues. CDR3 region: CASSYGGTSYNEQFF. The CDR3 nucleotides are TGTGCCAGCAGCTACGGGGGGACCTCCTACAATGAGCAGTTCTTC.

The chain is built from TRBV6-5 and TRBJ1-2, with D hard to call. CDR3 size: 15 residues. Germline V gene lookup returns CDR1 MNHEY and CDR2 SVGAGI. Trimming stripped 1 base from V and 7 bases from J, with 16 bases between. CDR3 amino acids: CASSYFTVDDGGYTF. The CDR3 nucleotides read TGTGCCAGCAGTTACTTTACTGTTGATGACGGTGGCTACACCTTC.

The chain combines TRBV19 with TRBJ1-4; perhaps TRBD1 as D (5 bases). Germline CDR1 is LNHDA and CDR2 is SQIVND (reference sequence). V was pared by 3 bases and J by 7 bases, with 15 bases between. This CDR3 spans 15 amino acids. CDR3 sequence reads: CASSMPQGGIEKLFF. The CDR3 DNA is TGTGCCAGTAGTATGCCCCAGGGAGGGATTGAAAAACTGTTTTTT.

Only a few counts were recorded for this clonotype. DNA of the CDR3: TGTGCCAGCAGCCCTACTGGACAGGGGGCACTCAGCACAGATACGCAGTATTTT. Its protein product is CASSPTGQGALSTDTQYF. This chain joins TRBV11-1 and TRBJ2-3; 11 bases align to TRBD1. Germline lookup yields CDR1 SGHAT and CDR2 FQDESV (reference sequence). Trimming cost V 5 bases and J 0 bases; bases outside gene matches: 10. The CDR3 is 18 residues long. The variable domain in full, completed from reference TRBV11-1 and TRBJ2-3, reads EAEVAQSPRYKITEKSQAVAFWCDPISGHATLYWYRQILGQGPELLVQFQDESVVDDSQLPKDRFSAERLKGVDSTLKIQPAELGDSAMYLCASSPTGQGALSTDTQYFGPGTRLTVL.

The sample holds a few counts of this clonotype. The chain is built from TRBV7-2 and TRBJ2-4; 7 bases line up with TRBD1. Trimming removed 4 bases from V and 0 bases from J; junction bases left unmatched: 9. Per the germline V gene, CDR1 is SGHTA and CDR2 is FQGNSA. The CDR3 sequence is 17 residues long. The CDR3 DNA reads as TGTGCCAGCAGCTCACCTAAGGGGGCATTAGCCAAAAACATTCAGTACTTC. It yields the protein CASSSPKGALAKNIQYF.

The genes are TRBV5-6 and TRBJ1-1, with 7 nucleotides matching TRBD1. This CDR3 contains 15 residues. Trimming cost V 1 base and J 5 bases; bases outside gene matches: 8. Per germline, CDR1 SGHDT and CDR2 YYEEEE. This chain's CDR3 is CASSLLPGGRTEAFF. Here the CDR3 DNA reads TGTGCCAGCAGCTTGTTACCAGGGGGTAGGACTGAAGCTTTCTTT.

The V and J genes are TRBV9 and TRBJ2-2; 9 nucleotides line up with TRBD1. Unmatched junction bases numbered 4, after V lost 5 bases and J lost 2 bases. The CDR3 spans 15 residues. The germline V gene has CDR1 SGDLS and CDR2 YYNGEE. CDR3 bases: TGTGCCAGCAGTGTGACAGGGGGAAACACCGGGGAGCTGTTTTTT. Protein sequence: CASSVTGGNTGELFF.

V usage is TRBV6-2 or TRBV6-3 and J usage is TRBJ2-1; D remains ambiguous. This CDR3 has 13 amino acids. V dropped 6 bases and J dropped 8 bases, with 14 bases sitting between them. Germline V gene lookup returns CDR1 MNHEY and CDR2 SVGEGT. The CDR3 here is CASSPRDLDEQFF. In nucleotides, the CDR3 is TGTGCCAGCAGCCCTCGAGATCTCGATGAGCAGTTCTTC.

The rearrangement links TRBV6-5 to TRBJ1-6, with D maybe TRBD1 (5 bases). Germline lookup yields CDR1 MNHEY and CDR2 SVGAGI. This CDR3 contains 16 residues. Trimming stripped 0 bases from V and 6 bases from J, with 12 bases between. In DNA, the CDR3 is TGTGCCAGCAGTTACTCTTTACGGAGGGGTAATTCACCCCTCCACTTT. The encoded protein is CASSYSLRRGNSPLHF.

This clonotype appeared many times. This chain connects TRBV7-3 to TRBJ2-2; D remains ambiguous. The V end lost 0 bases, the J end lost 6 bases, and 8 bases lay between the germline ends. The CDR3 spans 14 residues. Germline loops: CDR1 SGHTA, CDR2 FQGTGA. CDR3: CASSLTWPAGELFF. For the CDR3, the DNA is TGTGCCAGCAGCTTAACGTGGCCAGCCGGGGAGCTGTTTTTT.

This chain joins TRBV6-1 and TRBJ2-1; 7 nucleotides match TRBD2. J was trimmed by 5 bases and V by 7 bases; bases with no gene match: 11. CDR3 length: 15 residues. CDR1 and CDR2 (germline): MNHNS, SASEGT. The CDR3 here is CASNGAGTGDNEQFF. The CDR3 bases are TGTGCCAGCAACGGAGCGGGAACGGGAGACAATGAGCAGTTCTTC.

The V call is TRBV5-5, the J call TRBJ2-1, with D possibly being TRBD1 or TRBD2 (5 bases each). The CDR3 has 17 residues. Trimming left V 0 bases short and J 9 bases short, with 22 bases between. Germline-derived CDR1 and CDR2 are SGHKS and YYEKEE (reference sequence). CDR3 protein: CASSLGLGDSSGGEQFF. The CDR3 region has the DNA TGTGCCAGCAGCTTGGGCTTGGGGGATAGTAGTGGTGGTGAGCAGTTCTTC. Based on the CDR3 plus reference TRBV5-5 and TRBJ2-1, the full variable domain is DAGVTQSPTHLIKTRGQQVTLRCSPISGHKSVSWYQQVLGQGPQFIFQYYEKEERGRGNFPDRFSARQFPNYSSELNVNALLLGDSALYLCASSLGLGDSSGGEQFFGPGTRLTVL.

The chain joins TRBV7-2 to TRBJ2-7; no definite D call. The CDR3 spans 12 residues. CDR1 and CDR2 from the germline V gene are SGHTA and FQGNSA. The V gene lost 1 base and the J gene lost 5 bases, with 6 bases spanning the gap. CDR3 bases: TGTGCCAGCAGCTTAGACTCACACGAGCAGTACTTC. This codes for CASSLDSHEQYF.

A few counts support this clonotype. The chain couples TRBV7-9 to TRBJ2-7; 9 bases are a match to TRBD2. Germline V gives CDR1 SEHNR, CDR2 FQNEAQ (reference sequence). The CDR3 spans 15 residues. After removal of 5 bases from V and 2 bases from J, the junction contained 7 bases not matched to a gene. The CDR3 nucleotides are TGTGCCAGCAGCCGAACTAGCGGGCCCACCTACGAGCAGTACTTC. Translation gives CASSRTSGPTYEQYF.

The chain uses TRBV15 and TRBJ2-7, with D tentatively TRBD1 or TRBD2 (5 bases each). This CDR3 region has 14 residues. Trimming cost V 0 bases and J 3 bases, with 9 bases left between them. Germline lookup yields CDR1 LNHNV and CDR2 YYDKDF (reference sequence). The CDR3 loop reads CATSRDPGLYEQYF. The CDR3 bases are TGTGCCACCAGCAGAGATCCGGGGCTCTACGAGCAGTACTTC.

The chain is built from TRBV4-1 and TRBJ2-5; 7 nucleotides agree with TRBD2. CDR3 length equals 17 residues. The ends lost 0 bases at V and 2 bases at J; junction bases unmatched: 9. Germline CDR1 reads MGHRA; CDR2 reads YSYEKL. CDR3 region: CASSQERRGRTQETQYF. CDR3 coding DNA: TGCGCCAGCAGCCAAGAGAGGCGGGGGAGAACGCAAGAGACCCAGTACTTC.